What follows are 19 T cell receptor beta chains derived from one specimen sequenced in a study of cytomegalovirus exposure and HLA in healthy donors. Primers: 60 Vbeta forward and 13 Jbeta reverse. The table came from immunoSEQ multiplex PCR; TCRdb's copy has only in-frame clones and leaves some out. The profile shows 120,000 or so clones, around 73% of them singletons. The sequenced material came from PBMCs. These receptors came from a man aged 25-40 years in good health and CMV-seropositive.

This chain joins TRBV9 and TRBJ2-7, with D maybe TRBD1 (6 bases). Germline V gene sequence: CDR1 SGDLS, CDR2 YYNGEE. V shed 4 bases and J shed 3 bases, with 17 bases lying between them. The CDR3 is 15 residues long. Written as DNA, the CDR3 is TGTGCCAGCAGCCCTAGGATGGGGACAAACTACGAGCAGTACTTC. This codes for CASSPRMGTNYEQYF.

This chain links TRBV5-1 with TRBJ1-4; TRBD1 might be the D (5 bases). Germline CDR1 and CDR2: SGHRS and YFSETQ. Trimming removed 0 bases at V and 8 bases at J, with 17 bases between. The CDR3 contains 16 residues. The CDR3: CASSLVQGSPREKLFF. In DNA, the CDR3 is TGCGCCAGCAGCTTGGTTCAGGGATCGCCGAGAGAAAAACTGTTTTTT. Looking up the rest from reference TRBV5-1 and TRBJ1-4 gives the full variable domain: KAGVTQTPRYLIKTRGQQVTLSCSPISGHRSVSWYQQTPGQGLQFLFEYFSETQRNKGNFPGRFSGRQFSNSRSEMNVSTLELGDSALYLCASSLVQGSPREKLFFGSGTQLSVL.

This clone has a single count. The CDR3 region has the DNA TGTGCCAGCAGCTTAGGGGGGACAGGGGGCGCCTATGGCTACACCTTC. Translated, it gives CASSLGGTGGAYGYTF. The rearrangement uses TRBV7-2 and TRBJ1-2; 12 bases align to TRBD1. Germline CDR1 is SGHTA and CDR2 is FQGNSA. The V and J ends lost 1 base and 4 bases, in that order; junction bases with no gene match: 4. This CDR3 is 16 amino acids long.

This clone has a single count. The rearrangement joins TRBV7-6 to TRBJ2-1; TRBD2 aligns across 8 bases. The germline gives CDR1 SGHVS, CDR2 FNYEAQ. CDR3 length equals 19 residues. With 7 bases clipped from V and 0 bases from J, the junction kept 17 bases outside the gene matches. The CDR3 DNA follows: TGTGCCAGCACCCACTCAAGCCGAACTAGCGGCGACTCCTACAATGAGCAGTTCTTC. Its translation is CASTHSSRTSGDSYNEQFF.

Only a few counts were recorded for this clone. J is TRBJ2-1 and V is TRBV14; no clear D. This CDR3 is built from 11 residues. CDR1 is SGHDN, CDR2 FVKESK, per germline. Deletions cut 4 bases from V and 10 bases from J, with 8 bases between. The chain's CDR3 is CASSLQWEQFF. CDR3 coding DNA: TGTGCCAGCAGCCTCCAGTGGGAGCAGTTCTTC.

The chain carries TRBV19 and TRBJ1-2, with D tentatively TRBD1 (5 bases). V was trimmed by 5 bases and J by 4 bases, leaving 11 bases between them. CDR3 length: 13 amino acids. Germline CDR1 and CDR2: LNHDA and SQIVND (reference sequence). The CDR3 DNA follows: TGTGCCAGTAGTGACAGCTTAGTCTATGGCTACACCTTC. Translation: CASSDSLVYGYTF.

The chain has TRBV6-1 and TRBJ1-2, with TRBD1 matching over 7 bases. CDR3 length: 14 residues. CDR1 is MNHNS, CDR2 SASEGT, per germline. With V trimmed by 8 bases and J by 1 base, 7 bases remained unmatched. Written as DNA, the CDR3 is TGTGCCAGCGCCCAGGACAGGCTTAACTATGGCTACACCTTC. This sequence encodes CASAQDRLNYGYTF.

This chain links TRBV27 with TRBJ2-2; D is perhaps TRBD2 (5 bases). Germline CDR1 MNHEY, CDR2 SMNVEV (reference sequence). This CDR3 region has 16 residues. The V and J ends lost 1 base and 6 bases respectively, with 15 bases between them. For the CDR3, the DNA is TGTGCCAGCAGTTTATTGCTCGGGATTGGGGCCGGGGAGCTGTTTTTT. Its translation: CASSLLLGIGAGELFF.

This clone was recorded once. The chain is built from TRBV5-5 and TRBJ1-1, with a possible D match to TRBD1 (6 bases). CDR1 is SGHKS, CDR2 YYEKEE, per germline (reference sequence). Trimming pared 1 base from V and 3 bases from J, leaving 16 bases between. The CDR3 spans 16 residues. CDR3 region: CASSLSSQGFDTEAFF. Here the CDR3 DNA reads TGTGCCAGCAGCTTGTCTTCGCAGGGGTTCGACACTGAAGCTTTCTTT. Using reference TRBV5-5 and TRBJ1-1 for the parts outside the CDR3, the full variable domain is DAGVTQSPTHLIKTRGQQVTLRCSPISGHKSVSWYQQVLGQGPQFIFQYYEKEERGRGNFPDRFSARQFPNYSSELNVNALLLGDSALYLCASSLSSQGFDTEAFFGQGTRLTVV.

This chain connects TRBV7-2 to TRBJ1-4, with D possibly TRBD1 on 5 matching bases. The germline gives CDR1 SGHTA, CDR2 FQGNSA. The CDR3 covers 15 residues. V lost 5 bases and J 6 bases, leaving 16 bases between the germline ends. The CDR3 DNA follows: TGTGCCAGCAGCCCGCGGGGGGGTGGGGATGAAAAACTGTTTTTT. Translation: CASSPRGGGDEKLFF.

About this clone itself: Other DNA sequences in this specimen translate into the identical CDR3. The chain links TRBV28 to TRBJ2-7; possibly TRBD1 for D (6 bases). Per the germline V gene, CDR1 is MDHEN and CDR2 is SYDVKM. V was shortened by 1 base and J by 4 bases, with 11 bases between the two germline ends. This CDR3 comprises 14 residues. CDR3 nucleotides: TGTGCCAGCAGTTTATCTGGGACACCATACGAGCAGTACTTC. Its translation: CASSLSGTPYEQYF.

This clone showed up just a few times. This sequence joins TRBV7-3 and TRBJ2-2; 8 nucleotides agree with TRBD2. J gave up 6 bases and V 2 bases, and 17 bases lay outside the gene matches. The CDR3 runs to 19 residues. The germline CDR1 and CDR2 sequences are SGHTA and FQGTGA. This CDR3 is CASSLSPGREGQVAGELFF. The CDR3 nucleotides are TGTGCCAGCAGCTTATCTCCGGGACGGGAGGGCCAAGTGGCCGGGGAGCTGTTTTTT.

CDR3 in DNA: TGTGCCAGCAGCTTAGGCCGATCGAGGCGAGGAGAACTGTTTTTT. This codes for CASSLGRSRRGELFF. This chain links TRBV11-2 with TRBJ1-4; D is uncertain. The germline gives CDR1 SGHAT, CDR2 FQNNGV. The CDR3 contains 15 residues. Trimming stripped 1 base from V and 12 bases from J, with 18 bases between.

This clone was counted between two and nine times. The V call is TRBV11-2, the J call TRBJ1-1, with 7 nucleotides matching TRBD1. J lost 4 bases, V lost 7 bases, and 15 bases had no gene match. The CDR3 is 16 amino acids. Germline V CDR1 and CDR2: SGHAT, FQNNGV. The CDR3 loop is CASTFIGGGLSTEAFF. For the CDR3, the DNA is TGTGCCAGCACCTTCATAGGGGGCGGGCTCTCCACTGAAGCTTTCTTT. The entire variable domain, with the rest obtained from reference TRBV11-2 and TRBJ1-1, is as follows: EAGVAQSPRYKIIEKRQSVAFWCNPISGHATLYWYQQILGQGPKLLIQFQNNGVVDDSQLPKDRFSAERLKGVDSTLKIQPAKLEDSAVYLCASTFIGGGLSTEAFFGQGTRLTVV.

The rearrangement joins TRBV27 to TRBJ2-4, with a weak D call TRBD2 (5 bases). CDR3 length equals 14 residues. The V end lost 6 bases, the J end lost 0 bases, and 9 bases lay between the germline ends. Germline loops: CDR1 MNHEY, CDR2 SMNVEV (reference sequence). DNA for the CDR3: TGTGCCAGCAGGAGGGCCGGAGCCAAAAACATTCAGTACTTC. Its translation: CASRRAGAKNIQYF.

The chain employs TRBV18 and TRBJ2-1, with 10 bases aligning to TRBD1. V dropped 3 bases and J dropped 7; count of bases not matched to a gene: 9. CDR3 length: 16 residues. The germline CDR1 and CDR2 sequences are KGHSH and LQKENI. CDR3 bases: TGTGCCAGCTCACCTCGGAGACAGGGGGCTGGAAATGAGCAGTTCTTC. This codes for CASSPRRQGAGNEQFF.

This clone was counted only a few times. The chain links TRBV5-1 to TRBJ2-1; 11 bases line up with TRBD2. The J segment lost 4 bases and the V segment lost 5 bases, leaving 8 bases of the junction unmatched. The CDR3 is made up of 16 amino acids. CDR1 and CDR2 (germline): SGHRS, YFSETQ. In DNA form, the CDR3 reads TGCGCCAGCAGTACCGGGACTAGCGGAGGATACAATGAGCAGTTCTTC. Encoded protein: CASSTGTSGGYNEQFF.

Written as DNA, the CDR3 is TGTGCCAGCAGTGACTCGACAGGAGAATATTACCGTCCCTACGAGCAGTACTTC. This translates into CASSDSTGEYYRPYEQYF. This chain uses TRBV25-1 with TRBJ2-7, with TRBD1 as a possible D gene (6 bases). Between the trimmed V and J ends, which lost 3 bases and 2 bases, there was a span of 23 bases. This CDR3 is 18 amino acids long. Germline CDR1 reads MGHDK; CDR2 reads SYGVNS.

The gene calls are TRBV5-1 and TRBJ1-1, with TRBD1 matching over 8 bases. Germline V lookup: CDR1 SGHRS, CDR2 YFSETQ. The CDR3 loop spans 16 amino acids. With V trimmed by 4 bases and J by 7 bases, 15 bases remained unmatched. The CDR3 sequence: CASSPGQGGAADEAFF. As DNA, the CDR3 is TGCGCCAGCAGCCCAGGACAGGGTGGAGCTGCAGATGAAGCTTTCTTT.